Listed below are T cell receptor beta chains from one sample, sequenced in a study of blood T cell repertoires in COVID-19. TCRdb's copy holds only in-frame clones and misses some; the assay was immunoSEQ multiplex PCR. This sample has hundreds of thousands of clones; around 89% occur once, and the top ten carry 2%. The sample comprised PBMCs or T cells enriched from blood (not recorded which). The receptors stem from a woman between 55 and 75 years old in a cohort exposed to, infected with or recovered from COVID-19 (not recorded which). CDR3s include the opening cysteine and the closing phenylalanine or tryptophan. A D gene is named only where the DNA matches it firmly. Part of the rows lack a size; the others show once, few, many or a class for expanded clones.

CDR3 DNA,CDR3 protein,V gene,D gene,J gene,clone size
TGTGCCAGCAGCCCGGGACAGGGGTGGACCCAAGAGACCCAGTACTTC,CASSPGQGWTQETQYF,TRBV7-9,TRBD1,TRBJ2-5,-
TGTGCCAGCAGTGGGGCGAAGGGGCTCACGAGTCAGCCCCAGCATTTT,CASSGAKGLTSQPQHF,TRBV6-1,-,TRBJ1-5,-
TGTGCCAGCAGCGTAGGGGTAGCGGGAGGGCACAATGAGCAGTTCTTC,CASSVGVAGGHNEQFF,TRBV9,TRBD2,TRBJ2-1,-
TGTGCCACCAGTGCCCGGGTAGCGGGAGCAGGTACGCAGTATTTT,CATSARVAGAGTQYF,TRBV24-1,TRBD2,TRBJ2-3,-
TGTGCCACCAGCAGACCCGGGACTAGCGGGACCGGGGAGCTGTTTTTT,CATSRPGTSGTGELFF,TRBV15,TRBD2,TRBJ2-2,-
TGCAGTGGGGAGGGTAAGAACGAGCAGTACTTC,CSGEGKNEQYF,TRBV20-1,TRBD2,TRBJ2-7,once
TGTGCCAGCAGCGTAGCCACCGGACTAGCGGGAGATCGGAAAGATACGCAGTATTTT,CASSVATGLAGDRKDTQYF,TRBV9,TRBD2,TRBJ2-3,-
TGTGCCAGCAGCTTGGATCCTGACAGGGGAAAACTGTTTTTT,CASSLDPDRGKLFF,TRBV11-2,TRBD1,TRBJ1-4,-
TGTGCCAGCAGCGTAGAGTCTGCCGCATATGAACAGGGTTTGAATAATTCACCCCTCCACTTT,CASSVESAAYEQGLNNSPLHF,TRBV9,-,TRBJ1-6,-
TGCGCCAGCAGCCGGAGGGACAGCAACTATGGCTACACCTTC,CASSRRDSNYGYTF,TRBV5-1,TRBD1,TRBJ1-2,-
TGCAGTGCTCGGGCCAAAAACATTCAGTACTTC,CSARAKNIQYF,TRBV20-1,-,TRBJ2-4,-
TGTGCCAGCAGCCAGACGGGAGCAACTAATGAAAAACTGTTTTTT,CASSQTGATNEKLFF,TRBV11-2,-,TRBJ1-4,-
TGTGCCAGCAGTGATCTAGGTCCGAGGCGGGGGCTCCAAGAGACCCAGTACTTC,CASSDLGPRRGLQETQYF,TRBV2,-,TRBJ2-5,-
TGTGCCAGCAGCTTAGATCTAGGCGGGCCAGTCAATGAGCAGTTCTTC,CASSLDLGGPVNEQFF,TRBV11-2,-,TRBJ2-1,few
TGTGCCATCAGTGACGCGGGAGACACCGGGGAGCTGTTTTTT,CAISDAGDTGELFF,TRBV10-3,TRBD2,TRBJ2-2,-
TGTGCCAGCAGCCTTGGCCGTACCTACGAGCAGTACTTC,CASSLGRTYEQYF,TRBV12-3/TRBV12-4,-,TRBJ2-7,-
TGTGCCAGCAGCCCTCGGGGGGGAGGGGGCACTGAAGCTTTCTTT,CASSPRGGGGTEAFF,TRBV7-8,-,TRBJ1-1,-
TGTGCCAGCAGCTTAGACCCACTAGCGGGAGACAATGAGCAGTTCTTC,CASSLDPLAGDNEQFF,TRBV13,TRBD2,TRBJ2-1,-
TGCGCCAGCAGCTTGGCGGTTAGCCGAGACTCCTACGAGCAGTACTTC,CASSLAVSRDSYEQYF,TRBV5-1,-,TRBJ2-7,-
TGTGCCAGTAGTCCGGACAGGACGACCTACAATGAGCAGTTCTTC,CASSPDRTTYNEQFF,TRBV19,TRBD1,TRBJ2-1,-
TGTGCCAGCAGCTTGGTCGGGGGAAACTCTGGGGCCAACGTCCTGACTTTC,CASSLVGGNSGANVLTF,TRBV5-6,-,TRBJ2-6,-
TGTGCCAGCAGCCTCGGGAGAATGGAAGAGACCCAGTACTTC,CASSLGRMEETQYF,TRBV4-2,-,TRBJ2-5,-
TGCGCCAGCAGCTTGGAAGGGGGTCACGCCTACGAGCAGTACTTC,CASSLEGGHAYEQYF,TRBV5-1,-,TRBJ2-7,-
TGTGCCAGCAGCCGGACAGGGAAAACTGAAGCTTTCTTT,CASSRTGKTEAFF,TRBV11-2,TRBD1,TRBJ1-1,-
TGCCCCAGCTGTCCCCGGGGGGCCCCCGGGACTAGCGCCTGCGAGCAGTACTTC,CPSCPRGAPGTSACEQYF,TRBV23-1,TRBD2,TRBJ2-7,-
TGTGCCAGTAGTATAGGGGGCGCCTACGAGCAGTACTTC,CASSIGGAYEQYF,TRBV19,-,TRBJ2-7,once
TGTGCCAGCTCACTTTCTAGCGGACGCACAGATACGCAGTATTTT,CASSLSSGRTDTQYF,TRBV18,TRBD2,TRBJ2-3,-